The present T cell receptor beta chain was sequenced within a study of radiotherapy plus CTLA-4 blockade in lung cancer. Chemo-refractory metastatic non-small-cell lung cancer patients were treated with focal radiation plus CTLA-4 blockade with ipilimumab. Only in-frame clones appear in the TCRdb table, and some are missing; sequencing was by immunoSEQ multiplex PCR. This sample has 100,000 or so clones; around 86% occur once, and the top ten carry approximately 15%. This clone turned up a few times. Germline V CDR1 and CDR2: MDHEN, SYDVKM. CDR3 length: 15 residues. The ends were cut back, 6 bases at V and 4 bases at J, with 15 bases in the middle.

The clonotype comes from a human donor with non-small cell lung cancer that progressed on radiotherapy plus ipilimumab. The source was peripheral blood, collected from a patient treated with radiotherapy plus ipilimumab. This chain links TRBV28 with TRBJ1-4; no reliable D call. Written as DNA, the CDR3 is TGTGCCAGCAGCCCGGTCAGTAGCAGTAATGAAAAACTGTTTTTT. It specifies CASSPVSSSNEKLFF.